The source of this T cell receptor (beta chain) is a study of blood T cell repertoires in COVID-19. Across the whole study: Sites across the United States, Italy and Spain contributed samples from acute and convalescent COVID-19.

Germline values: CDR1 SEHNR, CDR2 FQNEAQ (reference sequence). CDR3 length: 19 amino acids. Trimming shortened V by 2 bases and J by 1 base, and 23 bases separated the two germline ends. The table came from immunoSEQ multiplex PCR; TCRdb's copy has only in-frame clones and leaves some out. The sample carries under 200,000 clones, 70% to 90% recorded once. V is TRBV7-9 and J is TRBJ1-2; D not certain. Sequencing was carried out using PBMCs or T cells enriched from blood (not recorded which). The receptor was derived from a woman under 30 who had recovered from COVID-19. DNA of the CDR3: TGTGCCAGCAGCTTATTGGCTTGGAGGCCGAACCTTTTTAACTATGGCTACACCTTC. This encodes CASSLLAWRPNLFNYGYTF.